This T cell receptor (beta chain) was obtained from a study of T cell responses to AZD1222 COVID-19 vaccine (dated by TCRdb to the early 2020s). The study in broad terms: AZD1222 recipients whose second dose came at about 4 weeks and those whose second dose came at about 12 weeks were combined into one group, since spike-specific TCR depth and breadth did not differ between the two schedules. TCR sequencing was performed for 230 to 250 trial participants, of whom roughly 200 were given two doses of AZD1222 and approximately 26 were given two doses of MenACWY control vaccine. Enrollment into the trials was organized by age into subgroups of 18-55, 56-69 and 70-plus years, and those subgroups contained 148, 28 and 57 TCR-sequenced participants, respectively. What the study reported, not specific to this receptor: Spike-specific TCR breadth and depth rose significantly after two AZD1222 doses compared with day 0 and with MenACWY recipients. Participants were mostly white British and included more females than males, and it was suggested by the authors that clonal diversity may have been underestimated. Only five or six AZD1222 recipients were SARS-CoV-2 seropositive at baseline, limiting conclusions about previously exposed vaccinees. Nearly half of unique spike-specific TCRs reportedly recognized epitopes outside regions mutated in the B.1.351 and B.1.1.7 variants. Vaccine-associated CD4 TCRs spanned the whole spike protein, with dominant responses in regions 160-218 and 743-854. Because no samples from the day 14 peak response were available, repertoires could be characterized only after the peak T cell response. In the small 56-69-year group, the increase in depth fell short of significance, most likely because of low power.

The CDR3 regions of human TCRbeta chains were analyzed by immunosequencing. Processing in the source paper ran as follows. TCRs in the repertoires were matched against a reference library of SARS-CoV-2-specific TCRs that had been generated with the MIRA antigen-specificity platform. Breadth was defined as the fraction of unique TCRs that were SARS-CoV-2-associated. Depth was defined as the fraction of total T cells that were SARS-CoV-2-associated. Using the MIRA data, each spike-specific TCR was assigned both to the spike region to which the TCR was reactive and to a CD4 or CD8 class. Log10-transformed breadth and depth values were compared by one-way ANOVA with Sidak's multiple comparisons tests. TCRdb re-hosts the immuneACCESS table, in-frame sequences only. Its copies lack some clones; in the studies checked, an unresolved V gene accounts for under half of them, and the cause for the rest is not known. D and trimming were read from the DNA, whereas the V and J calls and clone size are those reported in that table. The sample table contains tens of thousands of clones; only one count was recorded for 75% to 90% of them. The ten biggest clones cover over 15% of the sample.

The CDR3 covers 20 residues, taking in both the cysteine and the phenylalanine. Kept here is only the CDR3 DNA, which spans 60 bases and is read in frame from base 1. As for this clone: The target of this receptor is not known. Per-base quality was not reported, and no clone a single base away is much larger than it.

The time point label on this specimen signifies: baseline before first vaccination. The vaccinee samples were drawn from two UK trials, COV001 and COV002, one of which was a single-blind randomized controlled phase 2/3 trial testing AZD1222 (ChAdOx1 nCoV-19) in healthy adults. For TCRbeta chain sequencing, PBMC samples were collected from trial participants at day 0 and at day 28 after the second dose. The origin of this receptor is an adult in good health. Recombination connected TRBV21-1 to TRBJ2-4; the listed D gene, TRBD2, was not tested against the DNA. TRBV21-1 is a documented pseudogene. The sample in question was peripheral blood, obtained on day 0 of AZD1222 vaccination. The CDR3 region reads CASSKKSSGLYGLAKNIQYF. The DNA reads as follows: TGTGCCAGCAGCAAAAAATCTAGCGGACTGTACGGATTAGCCAAAAACATTCAGTACTTC.